This T cell receptor beta chain was profiled in a study of PD-1 blockade in classical Hodgkin lymphoma. Comments on this clone: Its antigen is not known.

Deletions cut 5 bases from V and 4 bases from J, with 21 bases between. Germline loops: CDR1 PRHDT, CDR2 FYEKMQ (reference sequence). The CDR3 has 17 amino acids. Assay used: immunoSEQ multiplex PCR; TCRdb lists only in-frame clones, some missing. The data show over 90,000 clones, 89% seen once. Study-wide findings and caveats: The study found complete responders had baseline diversity similar to newly diagnosed patients. CD8+ TCR diversity did not rise significantly by C4D1, unlike CD4+.

Every patient experienced relapse after autologous stem cell transplantation, and brentuximab vedotin exposure varied. Best responses were complete response, partial response or progressive disease. The sequencing here drew on peripheral blood mononuclear cells (PBMCs), taken before the second cycle of nivolumab. This clonotype originated in a human donor with classical Hodgkin lymphoma. J is TRBJ2-1 and V is TRBV13, with D possibly being TRBD1 or TRBD2 (5 bases each). For the CDR3, the DNA is TGTGCCAGCAGCCCCGTCGGGACGAGCGGAGCTTACAATGAGCAGTTCTTC. Its translation is CASSPVGTSGAYNEQFF.